The sequence of this T cell receptor (beta chain) was determined in a study of T cell changes during pregnancy in multiple sclerosis. CDR3 size: 14 residues. Germline CDR1 MNHEY, CDR2 SVGAGI. V lost 8 bases and J lost 9, with 20 bases in between. Some clones are missing from TCRdb's copy, which holds only in-frame ones; the method was immunoSEQ multiplex PCR. The sample includes about 41,000 clones, around nine tenths seen only once; the top ten take over 6.5%. This TCR came from a female donor with multiple sclerosis, enrolled in a pregnancy study. This specimen consisted of CD8+ T cells from peripheral blood mononuclear cells, obtained in the third trimester of pregnancy. The chain links TRBV6-5 to TRBJ2-1, with D possibly being TRBD2 (6 bases). CDR3 region: CASSRTGEGSEQFF. CDR3 bases: TGTGCCAGCTCTAGAACGGGAGAGGGATCTGAGCAGTTCTTC.